This T cell receptor beta chain was captured by sequencing in a study of blood T cells in healthy people across ages. The junction had 11 bases not matched to a gene; V was cut back by 4 bases and J by 4 bases. This CDR3 region has 15 residues. Germline-derived CDR1 and CDR2 are SGHRS and YFSETQ. Alongside a J-beta primer mix, a sample-barcoded 5' primer served in a second PCR lasting roughly 6 to 12 cycles. TCRdb called the 5' RACE reads again in MiXCR, with one record for every CDR3 protein. Here the sample spans 1,500,000 or so distinct CDR3 sequences, approximately 43% being singletons. Sequencing input: blood. The J gene is TRBJ2-7, the V gene TRBV5-1; TRBD2 matches at 7 bases. This TCR was recovered from a woman between 18 and 30 years old in good health. The CDR3 sequence: CASSLGLDWAYEQYF. DNA for the CDR3: TGCGCCAGCAGCCTCGGACTAGATTGGGCGTACGAGCAGTACTTC.